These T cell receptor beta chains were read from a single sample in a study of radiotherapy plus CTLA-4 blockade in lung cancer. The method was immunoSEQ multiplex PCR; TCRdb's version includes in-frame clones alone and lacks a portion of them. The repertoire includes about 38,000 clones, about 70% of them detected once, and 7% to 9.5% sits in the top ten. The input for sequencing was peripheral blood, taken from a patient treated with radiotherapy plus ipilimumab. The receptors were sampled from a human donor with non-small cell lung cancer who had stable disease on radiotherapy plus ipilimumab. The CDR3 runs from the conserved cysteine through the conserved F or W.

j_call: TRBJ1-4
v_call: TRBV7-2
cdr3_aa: CASSIRTGNEKLFF

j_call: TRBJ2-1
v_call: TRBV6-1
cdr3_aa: CASSELQGLGSNEQFF

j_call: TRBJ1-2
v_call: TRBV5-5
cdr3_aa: CASSSPRGQGYTF

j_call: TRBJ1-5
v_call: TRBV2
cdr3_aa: CAKSKYSDRGDYQPQHF

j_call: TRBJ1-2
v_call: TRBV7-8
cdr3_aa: CASSHDTNYGYTF

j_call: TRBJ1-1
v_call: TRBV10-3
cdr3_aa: CAISWGQQNTETFF

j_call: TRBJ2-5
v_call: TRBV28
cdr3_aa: CASSSLGGGAVETQYF

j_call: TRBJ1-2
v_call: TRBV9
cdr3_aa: CASSVGSQDYGYTF

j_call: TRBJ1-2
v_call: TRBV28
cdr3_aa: CASTWGGGYGYTF

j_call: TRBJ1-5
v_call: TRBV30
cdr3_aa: CAWTLDSNQPQHF

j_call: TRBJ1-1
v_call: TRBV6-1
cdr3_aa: CASSRDVLGAFF

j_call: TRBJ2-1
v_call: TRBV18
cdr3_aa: CASSPRGTGTRDEQFF

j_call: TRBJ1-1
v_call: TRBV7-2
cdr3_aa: CASRTGGNTEAFF

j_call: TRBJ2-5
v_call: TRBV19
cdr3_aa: CASSIEGQQETQYF

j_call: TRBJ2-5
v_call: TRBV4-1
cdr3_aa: CASSLTVREPETQYF

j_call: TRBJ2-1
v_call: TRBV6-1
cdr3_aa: CASSAAGQGLDEQFF

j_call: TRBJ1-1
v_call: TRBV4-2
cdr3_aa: CASSQDIALPGAFF

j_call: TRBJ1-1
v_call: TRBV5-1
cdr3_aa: CASSPGTISFTEAFF